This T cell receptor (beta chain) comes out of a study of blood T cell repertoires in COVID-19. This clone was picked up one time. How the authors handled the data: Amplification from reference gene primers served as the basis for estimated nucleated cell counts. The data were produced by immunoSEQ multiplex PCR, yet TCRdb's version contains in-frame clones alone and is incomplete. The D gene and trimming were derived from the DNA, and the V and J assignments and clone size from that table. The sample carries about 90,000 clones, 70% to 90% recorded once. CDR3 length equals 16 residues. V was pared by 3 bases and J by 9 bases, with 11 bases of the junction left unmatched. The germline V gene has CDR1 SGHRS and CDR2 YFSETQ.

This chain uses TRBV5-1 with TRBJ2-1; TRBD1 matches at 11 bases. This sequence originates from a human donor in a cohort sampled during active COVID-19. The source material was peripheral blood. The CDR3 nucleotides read TGCGCCAGCAGCTCGAGAAAGGACAGGGGGCGCTTTGAGCAGTTCTTC. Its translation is CASSSRKDRGRFEQFF. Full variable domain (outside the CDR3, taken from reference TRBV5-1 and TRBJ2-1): KAGVTQTPRYLIKTRGQQVTLSCSPISGHRSVSWYQQTPGQGLQFLFEYFSETQRNKGNFPGRFSGRQFSNSRSEMNVSTLELGDSALYLCASSSRKDRGRFEQFFGPGTRLTVL.